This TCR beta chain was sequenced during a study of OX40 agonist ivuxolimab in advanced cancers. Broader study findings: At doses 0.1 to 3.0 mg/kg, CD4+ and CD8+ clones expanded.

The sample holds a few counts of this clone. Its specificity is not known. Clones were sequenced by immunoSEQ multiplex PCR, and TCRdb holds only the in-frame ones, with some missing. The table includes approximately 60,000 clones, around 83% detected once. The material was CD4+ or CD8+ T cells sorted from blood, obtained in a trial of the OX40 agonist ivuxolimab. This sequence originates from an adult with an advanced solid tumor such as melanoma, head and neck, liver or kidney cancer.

The CDR3 DNA is TGTGCCAGCAGTTTTGACCGATGGGGTGAGCAGTTCTTC. Residues: CASSFDRWGEQFF. The chain joins TRBV13 to TRBJ2-1; no reliable D call. The CDR3 consists of 13 residues. Trimming took 6 bases from V and 9 from J, leaving 15 bases between them. CDR1 and CDR2 (germline): PRHDT, FYEKMQ (reference sequence).